Listed below are T cell receptor beta chains from one sample, sequenced in a study of cytomegalovirus exposure and HLA in healthy donors. Method: immunoSEQ multiplex PCR; TCRdb's copy keeps in-frame clones and lacks some. The table lists about 170,000 clones, 70% to 90% of them singletons, with 0.7% to 0.95% in the top ten. The sequenced sample was PBMCs. These receptors all stem from a woman between 18 and 29 years old in good health and CMV-seronegative. The CDR3 runs from the conserved cysteine through the conserved F or W. The order of the fields is V gene, clone size, J gene, D gene, CDR3 DNA, CDR3 protein. A D gene is named only where the DNA matches it firmly. A clone size is listed for some rows: how often the clone was seen (once, few, many), or a class if it is expanded.

v_call: TRBV7-2
clone_size: once
j_call: TRBJ2-5
d_call: -
cdr3_nt: TGTGCCAGCAGCCCAACCAGACTCGGCCAAGAGACCCAGTACTTC
cdr3_aa: CASSPTRLGQETQYF

v_call: TRBV19
clone_size: -
j_call: TRBJ2-7
d_call: TRBD2
cdr3_nt: TGTGCCAGTAGTGGCGGGAGGTCCTACGAGCAGTACTTC
cdr3_aa: CASSGGRSYEQYF

v_call: TRBV2
clone_size: once
j_call: TRBJ2-7
d_call: -
cdr3_nt: TGTGCCAGCAACGCCTTCGATCGGGACGAGCAGTACTTC
cdr3_aa: CASNAFDRDEQYF

v_call: TRBV19
clone_size: once
j_call: TRBJ2-1
d_call: TRBD2
cdr3_nt: TGTGCCAGTAGTGTTCTCCTAGCGGAAAATGAGCAGTTCTTC
cdr3_aa: CASSVLLAENEQFF

v_call: TRBV4-3
clone_size: few
j_call: TRBJ1-4
d_call: -
cdr3_nt: TGCGCCAGCAGCCAACCGGGAGGGGGGCCTCGGGAAAAACTGTTTTTT
cdr3_aa: CASSQPGGGPREKLFF

v_call: TRBV14
clone_size: once
j_call: TRBJ2-3
d_call: TRBD2
cdr3_nt: TGTGCCAGCAGTCGGACTAGCCCCCTAAGCTCAGATACGCAGTATTTT
cdr3_aa: CASSRTSPLSSDTQYF

v_call: TRBV11-3
clone_size: -
j_call: TRBJ1-5
d_call: -
cdr3_nt: TGTGCCAGCAGCTTTGGGACATCGCAGCCCCAGCATTTT
cdr3_aa: CASSFGTSQPQHF

v_call: TRBV14
clone_size: -
j_call: TRBJ1-4
d_call: TRBD1
cdr3_nt: TGTGCCAGCAGCCCGAGACAGGGAACTAATGAAAAACTGTTTTTT
cdr3_aa: CASSPRQGTNEKLFF

v_call: TRBV5-1
clone_size: few
j_call: TRBJ2-7
d_call: TRBD1
cdr3_nt: TGCGCCAGCAGCTTGGGTCAGGGGGCGGCCTACGAGCAGTACTTC
cdr3_aa: CASSLGQGAAYEQYF

v_call: TRBV28
clone_size: once
j_call: TRBJ1-2
d_call: -
cdr3_nt: TGTGCCAGCAGTTGGCAGGGGAGAATTCACTATGGCTACACCTTC
cdr3_aa: CASSWQGRIHYGYTF

v_call: TRBV7-2
clone_size: -
j_call: TRBJ2-6
d_call: -
cdr3_nt: TGTGCCAGCAGCTTACCTAGCTCTGGGGCCAACGTCCTGACTTTC
cdr3_aa: CASSLPSSGANVLTF

v_call: TRBV28
clone_size: -
j_call: TRBJ1-1
d_call: -
cdr3_nt: TGTGCCAGCAGTCTGGCAGGGATTATGAACACTGAAGCTTTCTTT
cdr3_aa: CASSLAGIMNTEAFF

v_call: TRBV28
clone_size: -
j_call: TRBJ1-3
d_call: -
cdr3_nt: TGTGCCAGCAGTTTATTCACAATGTCAAGCTCTGGAAACACCATATATTTT
cdr3_aa: CASSLFTMSSSGNTIYF

v_call: TRBV21-1
clone_size: -
j_call: TRBJ1-1
d_call: -
cdr3_nt: TGTGCCAGCAGCAAAGGACAGGGTGACACTGAAGCTTTCTTT
cdr3_aa: CASSKGQGDTEAFF

v_call: TRBV27
clone_size: -
j_call: TRBJ2-7
d_call: TRBD2
cdr3_nt: TGTGCCAGCAGCCCTAGGGGACTAGCGGTCTCGGATTACGAGCAGTACTTC
cdr3_aa: CASSPRGLAVSDYEQYF

v_call: TRBV10-3
clone_size: -
j_call: TRBJ2-1
d_call: TRBD2
cdr3_nt: TGTGCCATCAGCGGTGGCCTAGCGGGACTAGAGGATGAGCAGTTCTTC
cdr3_aa: CAISGGLAGLEDEQFF

v_call: TRBV21-1
clone_size: -
j_call: TRBJ2-7
d_call: -
cdr3_nt: TGTGCCAGCAGCAAGGTAACACTAACTACCTACGAGCAGTACTTC
cdr3_aa: CASSKVTLTTYEQYF

v_call: TRBV30
clone_size: -
j_call: TRBJ1-1
d_call: -
cdr3_nt: TGTGCCTGGAATGGACAGCGGACCTATGAAGCTTTCTTT
cdr3_aa: CAWNGQRTYEAFF

v_call: TRBV2
clone_size: -
j_call: TRBJ2-3
d_call: -
cdr3_nt: TGTGCCAGCAGTGAGCGATGGGGGCCGCAGTATTTT
cdr3_aa: CASSERWGPQYF

v_call: TRBV5-1
clone_size: -
j_call: TRBJ2-2
d_call: -
cdr3_nt: TGCGCCAGCAGGGCCAGGGACACCGGGGAGCTGTTTTTT
cdr3_aa: CASRARDTGELFF

v_call: TRBV10-3
clone_size: -
j_call: TRBJ2-7
d_call: TRBD2
cdr3_nt: TGTGCCATCGGGAGGGAGGAAGGATACGAGCAGTACTTC
cdr3_aa: CAIGREEGYEQYF

v_call: TRBV5-8
clone_size: -
j_call: TRBJ1-1
d_call: TRBD1
cdr3_nt: TGTGCCAGCAGCCTAAGACGGACAGGAAAGAACACTGAAGCTTTCTTT
cdr3_aa: CASSLRRTGKNTEAFF

v_call: TRBV19
clone_size: -
j_call: TRBJ1-4
d_call: -
cdr3_nt: TGTGCCAGTACGTGGGCGGGCAACTATGGCCTGTTTTTT
cdr3_aa: CASTWAGNYGLFF

v_call: TRBV28
clone_size: -
j_call: TRBJ2-7
d_call: TRBD1
cdr3_nt: TGTGCCAGCGGCGAGCCGACAGGGCCTTATTACGAGCAGTACTTC
cdr3_aa: CASGEPTGPYYEQYF

v_call: TRBV7-9
clone_size: -
j_call: TRBJ2-3
d_call: -
cdr3_nt: TGTGCCAGCAATTGGGGGGGCACAGATACGCAGTATTTT
cdr3_aa: CASNWGGTDTQYF

v_call: TRBV6-4
clone_size: -
j_call: TRBJ1-6
d_call: TRBD1
cdr3_nt: TGTGCCAGCAGTGGAGACGGACAGGGAAATTCACCCCTCCACTTT
cdr3_aa: CASSGDGQGNSPLHF

v_call: TRBV19
clone_size: -
j_call: TRBJ2-3
d_call: -
cdr3_nt: TGTGCCAGTAGTATCGTTAGGACTACGGGCACAGATACGCAGTATTTT
cdr3_aa: CASSIVRTTGTDTQYF

v_call: TRBV12-5
clone_size: -
j_call: TRBJ2-6
d_call: -
cdr3_nt: TGTGCTAGTGGTTTGGGGGGGCCTGGGGCCAACGTCCTGACTTTC
cdr3_aa: CASGLGGPGANVLTF

v_call: TRBV13
clone_size: -
j_call: TRBJ2-1
d_call: TRBD2
cdr3_nt: TGTGCCAGCAGAGCGGGAGGATACAATGAGCAGTTCTTC
cdr3_aa: CASRAGGYNEQFF

v_call: TRBV11-1
clone_size: -
j_call: TRBJ2-2
d_call: TRBD2
cdr3_nt: TGTGCCAGCCAGGGACTACAAAACACCGGGGAGCTGTTTTTT
cdr3_aa: CASQGLQNTGELFF

v_call: TRBV4-2
clone_size: -
j_call: TRBJ1-1
d_call: -
cdr3_nt: TGTGCCAGCAGCCCAGATGCGGTTAGTCACACTGAAGCTTTCTTT
cdr3_aa: CASSPDAVSHTEAFF

v_call: TRBV5-1
clone_size: -
j_call: TRBJ2-1
d_call: TRBD2
cdr3_nt: TGCGCCAGCAGCTGGACGGGAGGCAATGAGCAGTTCTTC
cdr3_aa: CASSWTGGNEQFF

v_call: TRBV5-1
clone_size: -
j_call: TRBJ2-2
d_call: TRBD2
cdr3_nt: TGCGCCAGCAGCTCTAGCGGGCAGAACACCGGGGAGCTGTTTTTT
cdr3_aa: CASSSSGQNTGELFF

v_call: TRBV6-5
clone_size: -
j_call: TRBJ2-1
d_call: -
cdr3_nt: TGTGCCAGCACCCGAGGAGGGGATTACAATGAGCAGTTCTTC
cdr3_aa: CASTRGGDYNEQFF

v_call: TRBV2
clone_size: -
j_call: TRBJ2-5
d_call: TRBD1
cdr3_nt: TGTGCCAGCAGTGCTCGGGACAGGGGGCGCTTGGGGCAAGAGACCCAGTACTTC
cdr3_aa: CASSARDRGRLGQETQYF

v_call: TRBV11-3
clone_size: -
j_call: TRBJ1-3
d_call: -
cdr3_nt: TGTGCCAGCGGAGGGGACGTCGGAAACACCATATATTTT
cdr3_aa: CASGGDVGNTIYF

v_call: TRBV2
clone_size: -
j_call: TRBJ2-7
d_call: TRBD2
cdr3_nt: TGTGCCAGCAGTGGGGACCTAACTAGCGGGCGGGACTACGAGCAGTACTTC
cdr3_aa: CASSGDLTSGRDYEQYF

v_call: TRBV9
clone_size: -
j_call: TRBJ1-2
d_call: TRBD1
cdr3_nt: TGTGCCAGCAGCGTAAGGGGACAGGATCACTATGGCTACACCTTC
cdr3_aa: CASSVRGQDHYGYTF

v_call: TRBV6-5
clone_size: -
j_call: TRBJ1-3
d_call: -
cdr3_nt: TGTGCCAGCAGTCGCCCCGGGGGGTCTGGAAACACCATATATTTT
cdr3_aa: CASSRPGGSGNTIYF

v_call: TRBV28
clone_size: -
j_call: TRBJ2-7
d_call: TRBD1
cdr3_nt: TGTGCCAGCAGTGTAACAGGGGTCGAGCAGTACTTC
cdr3_aa: CASSVTGVEQYF

v_call: TRBV7-9
clone_size: -
j_call: TRBJ2-7
d_call: -
cdr3_nt: TGTGCCAGCAGCTTAGGGGTAGCGACAGGCTACGAGCAGTACTTC
cdr3_aa: CASSLGVATGYEQYF

v_call: TRBV9
clone_size: -
j_call: TRBJ2-6
d_call: TRBD1
cdr3_nt: TGTGCCAGCAGCGTTCACGGGGACAGTGGGGCCAACGTCCTGACTTTC
cdr3_aa: CASSVHGDSGANVLTF

v_call: TRBV11-3
clone_size: -
j_call: TRBJ2-5
d_call: -
cdr3_nt: TGTGCCAGCAGCATCTACCACAGGGCCCAAGAGACCCAGTACTTC
cdr3_aa: CASSIYHRAQETQYF

v_call: TRBV10-1
clone_size: -
j_call: TRBJ2-1
d_call: -
cdr3_nt: TGCGCCAGCAGTAGGGGGAATGAGCAGTTCTTC
cdr3_aa: CASSRGNEQFF

v_call: TRBV5-1
clone_size: -
j_call: TRBJ2-3
d_call: TRBD1
cdr3_nt: TGCGCCAGCAGCTTGGAAGGGGGCAGGTGGGATACGCAGTATTTT
cdr3_aa: CASSLEGGRWDTQYF

v_call: TRBV9
clone_size: -
j_call: TRBJ1-3
d_call: -
cdr3_nt: TGTGCCAGCAGCGTAGTTGACAGTGGAAACACCATATATTTT
cdr3_aa: CASSVVDSGNTIYF

v_call: TRBV6-1
clone_size: -
j_call: TRBJ2-1
d_call: TRBD2
cdr3_nt: TGTGCCAGCAGTGCCGGACTAGCGGGAGGTCTAAATGAGCAGTTCTTC
cdr3_aa: CASSAGLAGGLNEQFF